The present TCR beta chain was sequenced within a study of CD8 T cells in ankylosing spondylitis. Study-level results: Disease-linked clones had a CD8+ phenotype and relatively low frequency in peripheral blood. Earlier reports found some motif variants in synovial fluid and blood in reactive arthritis. Roughly eight highly homologous variants made up a TCR beta motif that seemed to typify ankylosing spondylitis blood.

Making use of molecular barcodes, quantitative 5'-RACE generated TCR beta libraries. TCRdb called the 5' RACE reads again in MiXCR, with one record for every CDR3 protein. The table lists fewer than 250,000 distinct CDR3 sequences, roughly a tenth of them singletons. This clonotype came up a few times. Its antigen is currently unknown. CDR1 is MNHNS and CDR2 is SASEGT in the germline V gene. The CDR3 spans 15 residues. With V trimmed by 3 bases and J by 6 bases, 7 bases remained unmatched. Material for sequencing was blood, either unsorted or a sorted T cell fraction (not recorded which). The clonotype comes from a male donor with ankylosing spondylitis or in good health (not recorded which). The V call is TRBV6-1, the J call TRBJ1-5; 8 bases match TRBD1. This CDR3 reads CASSEGRGLFQPQHF. In DNA form, the CDR3 reads TGTGCCAGCAGTGAGGGCAGGGGGCTGTTTCAGCCCCAGCATTTT.